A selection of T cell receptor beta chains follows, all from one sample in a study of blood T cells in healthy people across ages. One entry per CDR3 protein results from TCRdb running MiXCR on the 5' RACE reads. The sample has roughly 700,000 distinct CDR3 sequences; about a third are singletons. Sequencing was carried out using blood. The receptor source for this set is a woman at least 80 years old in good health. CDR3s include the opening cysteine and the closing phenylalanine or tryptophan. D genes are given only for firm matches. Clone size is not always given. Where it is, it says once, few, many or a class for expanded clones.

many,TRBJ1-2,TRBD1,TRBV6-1,TGTGCCAGCAGACCCGGGACAGGGTATCGTGGCTACACCTTC,CASRPGTGYRGYTF
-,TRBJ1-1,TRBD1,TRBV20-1,TGCAGTGGGCAAGACAGGGGGACGGACACTGAAGCTTTCTTT,CSGQDRGTDTEAFF
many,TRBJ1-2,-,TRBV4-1,TGCGCCAGCAGCCTGGGAGCGGATAACTATGGCTACACCTTC,CASSLGADNYGYTF
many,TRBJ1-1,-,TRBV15,TGTGCCACCAGCAGGGACATGAACACTGAAGCTTTCTTT,CATSRDMNTEAFF
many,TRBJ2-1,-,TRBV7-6,TGTGCCAGCAGCTTACAACCTAGGGCCCTAGATGAGCAGTTCTTC,CASSLQPRALDEQFF
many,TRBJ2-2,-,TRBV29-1,TGCAGCGTTGAAGATCCGTCAGAGAACACCGGGGAGCTGTTTTTT,CSVEDPSENTGELFF
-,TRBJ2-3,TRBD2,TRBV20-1,TGCAGTGCTAGTTTCCTAGCGGGGGGGCCCACAGATACGCAGTATTTT,CSASFLAGGPTDTQYF
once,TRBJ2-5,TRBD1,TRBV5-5,TGTGCCAGCAGCTCGACCTACTCCACAGGGGTAGAGACCCAGTACTTC,CASSSTYSTGVETQYF
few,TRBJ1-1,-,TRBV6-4,TGTGCCAGCAGTGAAGAGAGAAACACTGAAGCTTTCTTT,CASSEERNTEAFF
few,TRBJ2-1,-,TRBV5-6,TGTGCCAGCAGCTTAGGTCAGGCGTACGGCGAGCAGTTCTTC,CASSLGQAYGEQFF
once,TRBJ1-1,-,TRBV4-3,TGCGCCAGCAGCCAAGATTCTCAGGATGAAGCTTTCTTT,CASSQDSQDEAFF
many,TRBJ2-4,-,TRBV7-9,TGTGCCAGCAGCTTAGATTCGTTTCTAGCCAAAAACATTCAGTACTTC,CASSLDSFLAKNIQYF
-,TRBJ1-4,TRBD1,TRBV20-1,TGCAGTGCTGGGGACCTGACAGGGGAGAAAGAAAAACTGTTTTTT,CSAGDLTGEKEKLFF
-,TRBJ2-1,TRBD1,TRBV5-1,TGTGTCAGCAGCGCGGGACAGGGGGGAGGTGAGCAGTTCTTC,CVSSAGQGGGEQFF
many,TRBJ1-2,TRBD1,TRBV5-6,TGTGCCAGCAGCCCCCGACAGGGGGCTAGGTATGGCTACACCTTC,CASSPRQGARYGYTF
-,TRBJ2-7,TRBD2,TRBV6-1,TGTGCCAGCAGCGAGGCGGGGGACGAGCAGTACTTC,CASSEAGDEQYF
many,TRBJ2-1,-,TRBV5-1,TGCGCCAGCAGCTTGGCTGTCCGGACAGCTGCCTACAATGAGCAGTTCTTC,CASSLAVRTAAYNEQFF
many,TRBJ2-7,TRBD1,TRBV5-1,TGCGCCAGCAGCTTGTTAGGGACAGGGGCGAGCGAGCAGTACTTC,CASSLLGTGASEQYF
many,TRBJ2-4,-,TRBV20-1,TGCAGTGCTAGAGATATGGGGGGAACAGCCAAAAACATTCAGTACTTC,CSARDMGGTAKNIQYF
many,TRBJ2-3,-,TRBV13,TGTGCCAGCAGCTTTGGCCCAGATACGCAGTATTTT,CASSFGPDTQYF
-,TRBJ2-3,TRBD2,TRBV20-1,TGCAGTGGAGAGATCGCTAGCGGGGGGGGAGGTACAGATACGCAGTATTTT,CSGEIASGGGGTDTQYF
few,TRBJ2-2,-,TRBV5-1,TGCGCCAGCAGCTTGGGGGGACAAGGGAGTACCGGGGAGCTGTTTTTT,CASSLGGQGSTGELFF
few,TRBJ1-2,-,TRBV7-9,TGTGCCAGCAGCTTAGTTGTCGGTGTTAACTATGGCTACACCTTC,CASSLVVGVNYGYTF
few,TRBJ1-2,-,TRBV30,TGTGCCTGGAGTGTACTCGTAGGGATCTATGGCTACACCTTC,CAWSVLVGIYGYTF
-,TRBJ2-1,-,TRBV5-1,TGCGCCAGCAGCTTGGTTTTAGGCTACAATGAGCAGTTCTTC,CASSLVLGYNEQFF
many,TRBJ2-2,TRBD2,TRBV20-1,TGCAGTGCTAGTGCCCTAGCGGGGGGGAGAAGGGAGCTGTTTTTT,CSASALAGGRRELFF
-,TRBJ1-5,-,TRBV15,TGTGCCACCAGCAGAGATGGGGAAACCAATCAGCCCCAGCATTTT,CATSRDGETNQPQHF
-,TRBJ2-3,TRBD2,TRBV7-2,TGTGCCAGCAGCTTAGGACTAGCTCGTGATACGCAGTATTTT,CASSLGLARDTQYF
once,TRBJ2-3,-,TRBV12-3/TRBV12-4,TGTGCCAGCCGGACAGTGGGTACAGATACGGAGTATTTT,CASRTVGTDTEYF
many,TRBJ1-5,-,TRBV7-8,TGTGCCAGCAGCTTCAATAGGGGAGGGAATCAGCCCCAGCATTTT,CASSFNRGGNQPQHF
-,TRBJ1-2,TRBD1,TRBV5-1,TGCGCCAGCAGCGCAGACAGGGGAACTCTCTATGGCTACACCTTC,CASSADRGTLYGYTF
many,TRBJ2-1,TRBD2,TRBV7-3,TGTGCCAGCAGCTTCCGCCAGCGGGGGCTTGGGGATGAGCAGTTCTTC,CASSFRQRGLGDEQFF
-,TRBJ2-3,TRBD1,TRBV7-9,TGTGCCAGCAGCTCTGGACAGGGGATGAAAGATACGCAGTATTTT,CASSSGQGMKDTQYF
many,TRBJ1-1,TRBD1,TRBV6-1,TGTGCCAGCAGCTATACAGGGGCGGTTACTGAAGCTTTCTTT,CASSYTGAVTEAFF
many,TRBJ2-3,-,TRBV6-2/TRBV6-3,TGTGCCAGCAGTTACTCTGGAGCCAACACAGATACGCAGTATTTT,CASSYSGANTDTQYF
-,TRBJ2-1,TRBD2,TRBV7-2,TGTGCCAGCAGCTTAACGCACGGGGGGGCTTTCAATGTGCAGTTCTTC,CASSLTHGGAFNVQFF
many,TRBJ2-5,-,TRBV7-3,TGTGCCAGCAGCTTCGAGGCGGCGGCGACCCAGTACTTC,CASSFEAAATQYF
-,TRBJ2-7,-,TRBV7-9,TGTGCCAGCAGCTTAAACGGAGGACTCTACGAGCAGTACTTC,CASSLNGGLYEQYF
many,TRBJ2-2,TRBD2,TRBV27,TGTGCCAGCAGTTTTGCGGGGGGCCGGCCCGGGGAGCTGTTTTTT,CASSFAGGRPGELFF
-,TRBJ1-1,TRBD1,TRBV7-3,TGTGCCAGCAGCGCACAGGGGGCTGAAGCTTTCTTT,CASSAQGAEAFF
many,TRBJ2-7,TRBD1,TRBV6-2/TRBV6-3,TGTGCCAGCGATTCTGGGGGACAGGGGATCTACGAGCAGTACTTC,CASDSGGQGIYEQYF
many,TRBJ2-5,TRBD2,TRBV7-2,TGTGCCAGCAGCCCGACTAGCGGGGGTTGGGAGACCCAGTACTTC,CASSPTSGGWETQYF
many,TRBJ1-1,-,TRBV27,TGTGCCAGCAGTACGGGACATATGAATGGGGCTTTCTTT,CASSTGHMNGAFF
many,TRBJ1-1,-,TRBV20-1,TGCAGTGCTAGAGGTCAAGGTAGGAGCACTGAAGCTTTCTTT,CSARGQGRSTEAFF
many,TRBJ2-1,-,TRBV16,TGTGCCAGCAGCCCAACGTGGGGGCTAAACAATGAGCAGTTCTTC,CASSPTWGLNNEQFF
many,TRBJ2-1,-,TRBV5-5,TGTGCCAGCAGCTTACCCCCGAGCTCCTACAATGAGCAGTTCTTC,CASSLPPSSYNEQFF
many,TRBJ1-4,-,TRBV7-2,TGTGCCAGCAGCTTTACCAGGGCAACTAATGAAAAACTGTTTTTT,CASSFTRATNEKLFF
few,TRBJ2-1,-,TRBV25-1,TGTGCCAGCAGTGAATGGGTAGCCGATGAGCAGTTCTTC,CASSEWVADEQFF
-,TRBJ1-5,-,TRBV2,TGTGCCAGCAGTGAGCAGGGGTTGAGCAATCAGCCCCAGCATTTT,CASSEQGLSNQPQHF
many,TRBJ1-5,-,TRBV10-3,TGTGCCATCAGTGAGGCGGTTAATCAGCCCCAGCATTTT,CAISEAVNQPQHF
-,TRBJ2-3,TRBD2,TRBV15,TGTGCCACCAGCTTAGCGGGAGGGCTATCAGATACGCAGTATTTT,CATSLAGGLSDTQYF
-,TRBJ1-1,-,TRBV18,TGTGCCAGCTCACCATCGGCACCCCGGGAAGCTTTCTTT,CASSPSAPREAFF
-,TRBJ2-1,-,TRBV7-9,TGTGCCGGCAGCTTAGGGGGGGGGAATGAGCAGTTCTTC,CAGSLGGGNEQFF
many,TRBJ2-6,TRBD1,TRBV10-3,TGTGCCATCAGTGAGTCGGCAGGGGGCCCCTCCGGGGCCAACGTCCTGACTTTC,CAISESAGGPSGANVLTF